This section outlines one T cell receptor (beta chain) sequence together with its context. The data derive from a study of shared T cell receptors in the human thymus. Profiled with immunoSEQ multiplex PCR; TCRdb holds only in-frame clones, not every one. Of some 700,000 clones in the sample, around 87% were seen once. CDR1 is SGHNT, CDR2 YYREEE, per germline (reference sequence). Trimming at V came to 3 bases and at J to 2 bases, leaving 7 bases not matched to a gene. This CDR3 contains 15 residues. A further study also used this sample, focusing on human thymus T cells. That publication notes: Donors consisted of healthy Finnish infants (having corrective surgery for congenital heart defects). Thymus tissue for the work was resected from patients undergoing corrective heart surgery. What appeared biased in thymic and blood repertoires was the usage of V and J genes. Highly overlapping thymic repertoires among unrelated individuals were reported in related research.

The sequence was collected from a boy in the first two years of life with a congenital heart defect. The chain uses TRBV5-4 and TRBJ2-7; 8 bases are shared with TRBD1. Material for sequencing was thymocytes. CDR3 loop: CASSSDRARTYEQYF. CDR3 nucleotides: TGTGCCAGCAGCTCGGACAGGGCCCGAACCTACGAGCAGTACTTC. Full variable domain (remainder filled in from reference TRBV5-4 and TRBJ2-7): ETGVTQSPTHLIKTRGQQVTLRCSSQSGHNTVSWYQQALGQGPQFIFQYYREEENGRGNFPPRFSGLQFPNYSSELNVNALELDDSALYLCASSSDRARTYEQYFGPGTRLTVT.